This record looks at one T cell receptor beta chain sequence and its context. The clone's antigen remains unknown. Nothing much larger sits one base from this clone, and base qualities are not available. Libraries were prepared through the immunoSEQ multiplex PCR assay. DNA from the cultured, isolated CD4+ T cells was subjected to TCR beta CDR3 sequencing. Per the authors' processing: Non-productive TCR sequences were removed and reads were trimmed to the CDR3 region, keeping CDR3s of at least 7 amino acids. The MANAFEST web app was used to identify antigen-specific clonotypes by comparing expansion in peptide wells with expansion in reference cultures. Positive clones required FDR<0.05 expansion versus reference and all other wells, odds ratio above 5, and frequency above 0.1% in two replicate wells. A clonotype was called cross-reactive if it was significantly expanded both in SARS-CoV-2 spike wells and in at least one common cold coronavirus spike condition. CDR3 similarity was assessed by Levenshtein distance with the stringdist R package, and unrooted trees were built with ape in R 3.6.1. TCRdb re-hosts the immuneACCESS table, in-frame sequences only. Its copies lack some clones; in the studies checked, an unresolved V gene accounts for under half of them, and the cause for the rest is not known. V, J and clone size derive from that table, while D and trimming were established from the DNA sequence. This sample is represented by some 77,000 clones; roughly 70% of them were singletons. The ten most abundant clones make up 4% of the sample.

The data stem from a study of vaccination effects on CD4 cells after COVID-19 (dated by TCRdb to the early 2020s). About the investigation overall: Two doses of either the BNT162b2 or the mRNA-1273 mRNA SARS-CoV-2 vaccine were administered to participants. Altogether, over 9 COVID-19 convalescent patients and 4 SARS-CoV-2-naive healthy vaccine recipients made up the full study. SARS-CoV-2 spike-specific CD4+ TCR repertoires were compared before and after mRNA vaccination in COVID-19 convalescent patients and in infection-naive vaccine recipients. Cultures from other donors in the study were sequenced using the Oncomine TCR Beta short-read assay on an Illumina iSeq 100.

Overall study outcomes, separate from this receptor: Marked clonal contraction was observed in both infection-induced and vaccine-induced clones at late post-vaccination timepoints, consistent with waning T cell responses. The study was limited by a small number of convalescent patients, and early post-infection timepoints were lacking. Among healthy vaccine recipients, nearly all vaccine-induced clones were SARS-CoV-2 mono-reactive, and just 1 of 255 was cross-reactive with common cold coronaviruses.

The CDR3 numbers 15 residues from cysteine through phenylalanine. Only CDR3 DNA remains: 45 bases, in frame from the first base. The germline V gene (reference sequence) provides CDR1 GTSNPN and CDR2 SVGIG. The V end gives up 2 bases and the J end 6 bases, leaving 5 bases in the junction not matched to a gene. In the ViraFEST assay, PBMC were stimulated with viral peptide pools, and TCR sequencing was then used to find antigen-specific CD4+ T cell clonotypes based on their expansion. After around ten days of culture, CD4+ T cells were isolated with the EasySep CD4+ T cell isolation kit. The absence of prior SARS-CoV-2 infection in healthy vaccine recipients was confirmed by negative nucleocapsid antibodies before and after vaccination. Over 1.5 million PBMC per well were cultured with approximately 10 ug/ml peptides in IMDM containing about 5% human AB serum, about 10 IU/ml IL-2 and gentamicin. Half of the culture medium was replaced with fresh IL-2-containing medium on days 3 and 7. Unless noted otherwise, every peptide stimulation condition was cultured in triplicate wells. Using Ficoll-Paque Plus gradient centrifugation, PBMC were separated from whole blood and then either used fresh or cryopreserved at -140C. The spike proteins of SARS-CoV-2 and of the common cold coronaviruses HCoV-NL63, HCoV-OC43 and HCoV-229E were spanned by overlapping peptide pools. The QIAamp micro DNA kit was used to extract genomic DNA from the cultured CD4+ T cells.

Recombination connected TRBV30 to TRBJ2-2, and TRBD1 aligns with 11 junction nucleotides. Sample: CD4+ T cells from PBMCs cultured with HCoV-OC43 spike peptides, taken before COVID-19 vaccination. What the cell subset or site label conveys for this sample: HCoV-OC43 spike overlapping peptide pool stimulation. This receptor was taken from a human donor who received a COVID-19 vaccine. Here is the DNA: TGTGCCTGGAGTCGGGGGACAGGGGGATCCGGGGAGCTGTTTTTT. It codes for CAWSRGTGGSGELFF.